This T cell receptor (beta chain) was captured by sequencing in a study of cytomegalovirus exposure and HLA in healthy donors. Findings and limits, study-wide: Roughly even sequencing depth across donors was the assumption behind the presence/absence analyses.

A word on this clone: Its antigen remains unknown.

The CDR3 is 15 amino acids. CDR1 and CDR2 from the germline V gene are SGHRS and YFSETQ. The J segment lost 1 base and the V segment lost 5 bases, leaving 6 bases of the junction unmatched. With 60 Vbeta and 13 Jbeta primers, the PCR was carried out. Clones were sequenced by immunoSEQ multiplex PCR, and TCRdb holds only the in-frame ones, with some missing. The table shows roughly 150,000 clones, with roughly 66% occurring only once. The V gene is TRBV5-1, the J gene TRBJ2-1, with 7 bases identical to TRBD1. The sample was PBMCs. This TCR derives from a woman between 18 and 29 years old in good health and CMV-seronegative. CDR3 protein: CASSFGQVSYNEQFF. CDR3 DNA: TGCGCCAGCAGTTTCGGACAGGTATCCTACAATGAGCAGTTCTTC.